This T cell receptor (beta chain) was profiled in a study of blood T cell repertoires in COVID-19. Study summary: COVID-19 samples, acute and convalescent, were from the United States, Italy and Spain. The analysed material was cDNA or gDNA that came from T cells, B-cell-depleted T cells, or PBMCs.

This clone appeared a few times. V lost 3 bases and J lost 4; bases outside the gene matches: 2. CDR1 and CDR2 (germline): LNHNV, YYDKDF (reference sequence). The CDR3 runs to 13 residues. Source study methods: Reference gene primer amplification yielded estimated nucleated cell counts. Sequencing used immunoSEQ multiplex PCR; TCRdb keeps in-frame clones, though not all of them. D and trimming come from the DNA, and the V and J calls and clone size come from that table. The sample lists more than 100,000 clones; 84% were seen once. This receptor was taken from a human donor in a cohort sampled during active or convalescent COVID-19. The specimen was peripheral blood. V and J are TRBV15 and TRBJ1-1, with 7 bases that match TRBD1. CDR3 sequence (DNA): TGTGCCACCAGCAGGAGACAGGGCACTGAAGCTTTCTTT. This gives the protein CATSRRQGTEAFF.